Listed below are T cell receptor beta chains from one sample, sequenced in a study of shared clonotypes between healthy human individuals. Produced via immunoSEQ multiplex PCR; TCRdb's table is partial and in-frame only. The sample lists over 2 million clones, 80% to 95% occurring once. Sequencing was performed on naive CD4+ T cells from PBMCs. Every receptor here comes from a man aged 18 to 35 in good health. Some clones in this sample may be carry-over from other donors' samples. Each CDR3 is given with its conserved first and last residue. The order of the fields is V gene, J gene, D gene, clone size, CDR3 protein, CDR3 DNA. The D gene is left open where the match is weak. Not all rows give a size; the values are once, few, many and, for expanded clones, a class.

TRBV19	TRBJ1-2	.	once	CASSIFGENYGYTF	TGTGCCAGTAGTATATTCGGGGAGAACTATGGCTACACCTTC
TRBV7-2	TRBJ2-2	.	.	CAPRTPNTGELFF	TGTGCCCCGCGGACACCCAACACCGGGGAGCTGTTTTTT
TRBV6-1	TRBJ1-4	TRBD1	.	CASSRGQWDEKLFF	TGTGCCAGCAGTAGGGGACAGTGGGATGAAAAACTGTTTTTT
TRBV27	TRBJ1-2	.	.	CASSLLSGAQVFGYTF	TGTGCCAGCAGTTTGTTGTCGGGGGCGCAAGTATTTGGCTACACCTTC
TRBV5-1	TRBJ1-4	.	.	CASSLESGSGWFF	TGCGCCAGCAGCTTGGAGTCGGGCTCCGGTTGGTTTTTT
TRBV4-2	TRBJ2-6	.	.	CASSQDRQGISYSGANVLTF	TGTGCCAGCAGCCAAGATCGTCAGGGAATAAGTTACTCTGGGGCCAACGTCCTGACTTTC
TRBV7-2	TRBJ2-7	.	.	CASSPGLYEQYF	TGTGCCAGCAGCCCAGGGTTGTACGAGCAGTACTTC
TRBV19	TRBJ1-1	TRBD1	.	CASSPLGQGNTEAFF	TGTGCCAGTAGTCCCCTGGGACAGGGGAACACTGAAGCTTTCTTT
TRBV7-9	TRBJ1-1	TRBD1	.	CASSLGDRGRNTEAFF	TGTGCCAGCAGCTTAGGGGACAGGGGACGGAACACTGAAGCTTTCTTT
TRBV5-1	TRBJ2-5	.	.	CASSPAVQETQYF	TGCGCCAGCAGCCCGGCGGTCCAGGAGACCCAGTACTTC
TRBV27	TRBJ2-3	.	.	CASSLLGGRVTDTQYF	TGTGCCAGCAGTTTATTAGGGGGGCGCGTTACAGATACGCAGTATTTT
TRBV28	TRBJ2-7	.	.	CASSRTPSSYEQYF	TGTGCCAGCAGTAGGACTCCTAGCTCCTACGAGCAGTACTTC
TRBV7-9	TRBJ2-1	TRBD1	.	CASSPGQGIYNEQFF	TGTGCCAGCAGCCCCGGACAGGGGATTTACAATGAGCAGTTCTTC
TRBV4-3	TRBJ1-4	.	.	CASSQERWSTNEKLFF	TGCGCCAGCAGCCAAGAACGCTGGAGTACTAATGAAAAACTGTTTTTT
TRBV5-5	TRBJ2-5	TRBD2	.	CASSLFPRVQAGVETQYF	TGTGCCAGCAGCTTGTTTCCCCGGGTGCAAGCGGGAGTGGAGACCCAGTACTTC
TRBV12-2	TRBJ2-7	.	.	CASRLEATDF	TGTGCAAGTCGCTTAGAGGCGACAGACTTC
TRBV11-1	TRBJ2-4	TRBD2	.	CASSLAAGGFGGAKNIQYF	TGTGCCAGCAGCTTAGCGGCGGGAGGGTTCGGCGGGGCCAAAAACATTCAGTACTTC
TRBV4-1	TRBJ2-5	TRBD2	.	CASSQSGTSEKETQYF	TGCGCCAGCAGCCAATCCGGGACTAGCGAGAAAGAGACCCAGTACTTC
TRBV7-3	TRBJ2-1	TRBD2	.	CASSLVGGGRPNEQFF	TGTGCCAGCAGCTTGGTGGGTGGCGGGAGACCCAATGAGCAGTTCTTC
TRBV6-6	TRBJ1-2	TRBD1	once	CASSADRKNYGYTF	TGTGCCAGCAGTGCGGACAGGAAGAACTATGGCTACACCTTC
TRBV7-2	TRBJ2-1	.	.	CASSLLRAEQFF	TGTGCCAGCAGCTTACTCAGGGCTGAGCAGTTCTTC
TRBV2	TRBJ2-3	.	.	CASMRSVGADTQYF	TGTGCCAGCATGCGTTCAGTAGGGGCAGATACGCAGTATTTT
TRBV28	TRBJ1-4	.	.	CATRGREREKLFF	TGTGCCACCAGGGGCCGAGAAAGGGAAAAACTGTTTTTT
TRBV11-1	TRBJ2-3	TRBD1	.	CASSLAGQGFRTDTQYF	TGTGCCAGCAGCTTAGCAGGACAGGGGTTTCGGACAGATACGCAGTATTTT